Presented here are 23 T cell receptor beta chains from one specimen sequenced in a study of identifying expanded T cells in peripheral blood. This table comes from immunoSEQ multiplex PCR, and its TCRdb copy is limited to in-frame clones, with some not included. The sample has some 95,000 clones; 86% are singletons. Sequenced: blood. These TCRs come from a person between 18 and 75 years old in good health.

The chain links TRBV19 to TRBJ1-1; no reliable D call. CDR1 LNHDA and CDR2 SQIVND come from the germline V gene (reference sequence). The CDR3 covers 13 residues. V shed 3 bases and J shed 2 bases, with 7 bases lying between them. The CDR3 here is CASSMNRNTEAFF. The CDR3 nucleotides are TGTGCCAGTAGTATGAACAGAAACACTGAAGCTTTCTTT.

CDR3 protein: CAIRGQHFSGNTIYF. In DNA form, the CDR3 reads TGTGCCATCAGAGGACAGCACTTCTCTGGAAACACCATATATTTT. This chain links TRBV10-3 with TRBJ1-3, with D tentatively TRBD1 (6 bases). Trimming left V 6 bases short and J 0 bases short, with 12 bases between. In germline, CDR1 is ENHRY, CDR2 SYGVKD. The CDR3 consists of 15 residues.

J is TRBJ1-5 and V is TRBV18; 9 bases are shared with TRBD1. The CDR3 has 15 amino acids. Germline V gene data show CDR1 as KGHSH and CDR2 as LQKENI. V gave up 5 bases and J gave up 9 bases; unmatched junction bases: 11. The CDR3 is CASSSAGTGFPPQHF. DNA of the CDR3: TGTGCCAGCTCATCAGCCGGGACAGGGTTTCCGCCCCAGCATTTT. Full variable domain (outside the CDR3, taken from reference TRBV18 and TRBJ1-5): NAGVMQNPRHLVRRRGQEARLRCSPMKGHSHVYWYRQLPEEGLKFMVYLQKENIIDESGMPKERFSAEFPKEGPSILRIQQVVRGDSAAYFCASSSAGTGFPPQHFGDGTRLSIL.

This clone was counted once. The chain is built from TRBV18 and TRBJ2-7, with TRBD2 matching 7 bases. CDR3 length: 17 amino acids. Germline trimming cut 3 bases from V and 3 bases from J; bases unmatched to any gene: 14. Germline CDR1 KGHSH, CDR2 LQKENI. Written as DNA, the CDR3 is TGTGCCAGCTCACCCCGTTCAGCGGGGACTGGAAACTACGAGCAGTACTTC. This sequence encodes CASSPRSAGTGNYEQYF.

This clone is a singleton in its sample. The V call is TRBV27, the J call TRBJ1-1, with a tentative D call TRBD1 (5 bases). The CDR3 consists of 16 residues. Trimming left V 8 bases short and J 5 bases short, with 24 bases between. Germline-derived CDR1 and CDR2 are MNHEY and SMNVEV (reference sequence). Written as DNA, the CDR3 is TGTGCCAGCGGGCGGCAGGGAGTTTCAGGGTGGACTGAAGCTTTCTTT. Translated: CASGRQGVSGWTEAFF.

The chain employs TRBV30 and TRBJ1-2, with unresolved D. Germline loops: CDR1 GTSNPN, CDR2 SVGIG (reference sequence). Between the trimmed V and J ends, which lost 2 bases and 8 bases, there was a span of 15 bases. CDR3 length: 13 residues. Written as DNA, the CDR3 is TGTGCCTGGAGTCTGGAGGTCCCGGCCGGCTACACCTTC. This encodes CAWSLEVPAGYTF.

This clone was seen a handful of times. The chain employs TRBV7-2 and TRBJ1-2; 11 positions agree with TRBD1. Trimming at V came to 7 bases and at J to 0 bases, leaving 10 bases not matched to a gene. Germline V gene data show CDR1 as SGHTA and CDR2 as FQGNSA. This CDR3 comprises 17 residues. CDR3 sequence: CASTVRTGGKSNYGYTF. CDR3 nucleotide sequence: TGTGCCAGCACCGTAAGGACAGGGGGCAAATCTAACTATGGCTACACCTTC.

The rearrangement joins TRBV4-3 to TRBJ1-6; no reliable D call. Germline CDR1 and CDR2: LGHNA and YSLEER. CDR3 length: 15 amino acids. The germline V and J ends were trimmed by 1 base and 9 bases, with 13 bases remaining between them. The CDR3 loop reads CASSQGTARSSPLHF. The CDR3 DNA is TGCGCCAGCAGCCAAGGGACGGCGCGGAGTTCACCCCTCCACTTT.

V is TRBV30 and J is TRBJ2-7; no reliable D call. Germline V CDR1 and CDR2: GTSNPN, SVGIG (reference sequence). The CDR3 length is 11 residues. The V gene lost 5 bases and the J gene lost 3 bases, with 8 bases spanning the gap. DNA of the CDR3: TGTGCCTGGGGTCAGCTCTACGAGCAGTACTTC. This sequence encodes CAWGQLYEQYF. Using reference TRBV30 and TRBJ2-7 for the parts outside the CDR3, the full variable domain is SQTIHQWPATLVQPVGSPLSLECTVEGTSNPNLYWYRQAAGRGLQLLFYSVGIGQISSEVPQNLSASRPQDRQFILSSKKLLLSDSGFYLCAWGQLYEQYFGPGTRLTVT.

This clone was observed a handful of times. This chain's CDR3 is CASSAGTAGETIYF. The CDR3 DNA is TGTGCCAGCAGTGCCGGGACCGCCGGAGAAACCATATATTTT. V gene TRBV2 combines with J gene TRBJ1-3; tentative D call: TRBD1 (5 bases). Germline CDR1 SNHLY, CDR2 FYNNEI. The CDR3 is 14 amino acids. Trimming left V 4 bases short and J 10 bases short, with 17 bases between.

This chain links TRBV6-5 with TRBJ1-4; maybe TRBD1 (6 bases). The germline V and J ends were trimmed by 4 bases and 8 bases, with 8 bases remaining between them. This CDR3 spans 12 amino acids. Germline loops: CDR1 MNHEY, CDR2 SVGAGI. CDR3 sequence reads: CASSLDREKLFF. CDR3 nucleotides: TGTGCCAGCAGTTTAGACAGGGAAAAACTGTTTTTT.

This clone has a single count. The chain couples TRBV10-3 to TRBJ1-3; no firm D call. This CDR3 contains 14 residues. Deletions cut 8 bases from V and 0 bases from J, with 11 bases between. Looked up from germline, CDR1 is ENHRY and CDR2 is SYGVKD. CDR3 coding DNA: TGTGCCATCCGTGTCTCGGTCTCTGGAAACACCATATATTTT. This codes for CAIRVSVSGNTIYF.

The V call is TRBV5-1, the J call TRBJ1-2, with unresolved D. There are 13 residues in the CDR3. Per germline, CDR1 SGHRS and CDR2 YFSETQ. The ends were cut back, 4 bases at V and 2 bases at J, with 9 bases in the middle. CDR3 sequence: CASSRTVNYGYTF. CDR3 DNA: TGCGCCAGCAGCCGTACAGTGAACTATGGCTACACCTTC.

V is TRBV11-2 and J is TRBJ1-6; tentatively, D is TRBD1 (5 bases). CDR1 and CDR2 from the germline V gene are SGHAT and FQNNGV. V was cut by 5 bases and J by 4 bases, with 9 bases left in between. This CDR3 has 14 residues. CDR3 loop: CASSPGRYNSPLHF. Written as DNA, the CDR3 is TGTGCCAGCAGCCCGGGACGGTATAATTCACCCCTCCACTTT.

This CDR3 is CASSPSQLGNIQYF. The CDR3, as DNA: TGTGCCAGCTCACCATCTCAGCTGGGAAACATTCAGTACTTC. The chain combines TRBV18 with TRBJ2-4; D gene unclear. Trimming shortened V by 2 bases and J by 6 bases, and 11 bases separated the two germline ends. Looked up from germline, CDR1 is KGHSH and CDR2 is LQKENI. The CDR3 has 14 amino acids.

The chain recombines TRBV4-3 with TRBJ1-4; possible D gene TRBD1, 6 bases. The germline V gene encodes CDR1 LGHNA and CDR2 YSLEER. The ends were cut back, 5 bases at V and 4 bases at J, with 11 bases in the middle. This CDR3 region has 14 residues. CDR3 sequence reads: CASSIGQNNEKLFF. The CDR3, as DNA: TGCGCCAGCAGCATCGGACAGAATAATGAAAAACTGTTTTTT.

The chain uses TRBV28 and TRBJ2-7; the D gene could be TRBD1 or TRBD2 (5 bases each). The CDR3 loop spans 14 amino acids. The germline V gene has CDR1 MDHEN and CDR2 SYDVKM. V lost 3 bases and J lost 2, with 11 bases in between. CDR3 loop: CASSFRGEPYEQYF. Written as DNA, the CDR3 is TGTGCCAGCAGTTTCAGAGGGGAACCCTACGAGCAGTACTTC.

This rearrangement joins TRBV5-8 to TRBJ2-1; a weak D match, TRBD1 (6 bases). The CDR3 is 17 amino acids. From germline, CDR1 is SGHTS and CDR2 YDEGEE. Between the trimmed V and J ends, which lost 4 bases and 8 bases, there was a span of 25 bases. CDR3 nucleotides: TGTGCCAGCAGCCAAGACAGGAGAGGGAGCGATCGGGATGAGCAGTTCTTC. Its protein is CASSQDRRGSDRDEQFF.

J is TRBJ2-3 and V is TRBV5-1; D gene ambiguous. Germline CDR1 reads SGHRS; CDR2 reads YFSETQ. This CDR3 contains 14 residues. The ends were cut back, 0 bases at V and 1 base at J, with 6 bases in the middle. CDR3 loop: CASSLVRGTDTQYF. CDR3 bases: TGCGCCAGCAGCTTGGTCCGCGGCACAGATACGCAGTATTTT. Filled out from reference TRBV5-1 and TRBJ2-3, the complete variable domain reads KAGVTQTPRYLIKTRGQQVTLSCSPISGHRSVSWYQQTPGQGLQFLFEYFSETQRNKGNFPGRFSGRQFSNSRSEMNVSTLELGDSALYLCASSLVRGTDTQYFGPGTRLTVL.

Regarding this clone: One end of the junction fails to match germline, which may point to a read error. The chain uses TRBV7-2 and TRBJ1-2; 12 positions match TRBD1. Germline CDR1 reads SGHTA; CDR2 reads FQGNSA. The CDR3 sequence is 19 residues long. The CDR3 nucleotides are TGTGCCAGCATCTTAACCTCCGGGACAGGGGGCGGTGGGTACTATGGCTACACCTTC. It specifies CASILTSGTGGGGYYGYTF.

A single count supports this clone. The CDR3 bases are TGCGCCAGCAGCCTCCGGACAGGGAGCTCCTACGAGCAGTACTTC. It specifies CASSLRTGSSYEQYF. J is TRBJ2-7 and V is TRBV4-3, with 8 bases that match TRBD1. The CDR3 is 15 residues long. Germline lookup yields CDR1 LGHNA and CDR2 YSLEER. V dropped 4 bases and J dropped 0; count of bases not matched to a gene: 5.

The J gene is TRBJ2-1, the V gene TRBV23-1, with D unresolved. TRBV23-1 is classed as an ORF, of uncertain function. The V gene lost 4 bases and the J gene lost 5 bases, with 15 bases spanning the gap. CDR3 length: 15 residues. This CDR3 is CASSRRALGHNEQFF. CDR3 DNA sequence: TGCGCCAGCAGTCGTAGGGCTTTAGGACACAATGAGCAGTTCTTC.

The chain joins TRBV30 to TRBJ1-5; D is perhaps TRBD1 (5 bases). The V end was cut by 0 bases, the J end by 4 bases, with 13 bases between. The CDR3 loop spans 15 amino acids. CDR1 and CDR2 (germline): GTSNPN, SVGIG (reference sequence). The CDR3 DNA sequence: TGTGCCTGGAGTGTACATGGGACCCAAAATCAGCCCCAGCATTTT. Amino acid sequence: CAWSVHGTQNQPQHF.